The 24 T cell receptor beta chains presented below share a single source sample, sequenced in a study of beta chain features in type 1 diabetes. cDNA synthesis used the whole RNA isolate, giving expressed TCRB sequences. The table came from immunoSEQ multiplex PCR; TCRdb's copy has only in-frame clones and leaves some out. The table has hundreds of thousands of clones, about a sixth seen once. The sample was naive CD4+ T cells from blood. Every receptor here comes from a man younger than 30 in good health.

Of note for this clone: The sample contains more than one DNA sequence encoding this CDR3. The CDR3 spells CASSQDRVGGYTF. DNA of the CDR3: TGTGCCAGCAGCCAAGACAGGGTCGGCGGCTACACCTTC. This chain connects TRBV28 to TRBJ1-2; 7 nucleotides align to TRBD1. Unmatched junction bases numbered 9, after V lost 6 bases and J lost 8 bases. Germline loops: CDR1 MDHEN, CDR2 SYDVKM. The CDR3 extends over 13 amino acids.

As for this clone: The sample has other DNA sequences that encode this CDR3 too. This chain connects TRBV11-2 to TRBJ2-1; D is perhaps TRBD2 (6 bases). V was pared by 1 base and J by 4 bases, with 11 bases between. Germline V gene lookup returns CDR1 SGHAT and CDR2 FQNNGV. This CDR3 comprises 15 residues. CDR3 nucleotide sequence: TGTGCCAGCAGCTTAGGGCGGGGAGGTTACAATGAGCAGTTCTTC. This sequence encodes CASSLGRGGYNEQFF.

This clone showed up just a few times. The chain has TRBV28 and TRBJ1-5; no definite D call. This CDR3 comprises 17 residues. The V end lost 6 bases, the J end lost 0 bases, and 18 bases lay between the germline ends. The V gene's germline CDR1 is MDHEN and CDR2 SYDVKM. The CDR3 DNA reads as TGTGCCAGCAGAGAGGTGCAGCTTCCTTATAGCAATCAGCCCCAGCATTTT. This gives the protein CASREVQLPYSNQPQHF.

This clone was seen more than once but under ten times. The chain is built from TRBV7-6 and TRBJ1-2; a weak D match, TRBD1 (6 bases). The V gene lost 2 bases and the J gene lost 7 bases, with 8 bases spanning the gap. The CDR3 sequence is 12 residues long. Germline CDR1 and CDR2: SGHVS and FNYEAQ. CDR3 loop: CASSLIRGGYTF. In nucleotides, the CDR3 is TGTGCCAGCAGCTTAATCAGGGGTGGCTACACCTTC.

The chain combines TRBV5-1 with TRBJ2-5; 10 nucleotides agree with TRBD2. The germline CDR1 and CDR2 sequences are SGHRS and YFSETQ. With V trimmed by 0 bases and J by 3 bases, 5 bases remained unmatched. The CDR3 contains 16 residues. CDR3 nucleotide sequence: TGCGCCAGCAGCTTGGGTCCAGCGGGAGGGGAAGAGACCCAGTACTTC. It encodes CASSLGPAGGEETQYF.

The sample holds one count of this clone. The rearrangement uses TRBV27 and TRBJ2-1; 10 bases line up with TRBD1. CDR1 is MNHEY, CDR2 SMNVEV, per germline (reference sequence). The CDR3 totals 14 residues. V trimming: 5 bases; J trimming: 5 bases; junction bases outside the gene matches: 3. The CDR3 loop reads CASSGGTGDNEQFF. CDR3 coding DNA: TGTGCCAGCAGTGGAGGGACAGGGGACAATGAGCAGTTCTTC.

This clone was observed a few times. The rearrangement links TRBV27 to TRBJ2-7, with 10 bases lining up with TRBD1. Trimming cost V 5 bases and J 4 bases; bases outside gene matches: 8. The CDR3 has 15 amino acids. The germline V gene has CDR1 MNHEY and CDR2 SMNVEV (reference sequence). The CDR3 region is CASSKETGGRYEQYF. For the CDR3, the DNA is TGTGCCAGCAGTAAAGAGACAGGGGGCCGATACGAGCAGTACTTC.

This clone has a handful of counts. The chain has TRBV28 and TRBJ2-3; TRBD1 is a possible D gene (6 bases). Germline CDR1 and CDR2: MDHEN and SYDVKM. This CDR3 is 14 amino acids long. V was shortened by 4 bases and J by 2 bases, with 10 bases between the two germline ends. The CDR3 is CASSSGQTTDTQYF. Here the CDR3 DNA reads TGTGCCAGCAGTTCAGGACAGACCACAGATACGCAGTATTTT.

As for this clone: Within the sample, other DNA sequences also encode this same CDR3. The rearrangement links TRBV7-2 to TRBJ2-3; D is undetermined. Trimming removed 1 base at V and 8 bases at J, with 4 bases between. CDR3 length equals 11 residues. CDR1 and CDR2 (germline): SGHTA, FQGNSA. The CDR3 DNA reads as TGTGCCAGCAGCTTAGTACCTACGCAGTATTTT. Translating gives CASSLVPTQYF.

V usage is TRBV7-3 and J usage is TRBJ2-7; D could derive from TRBD1 or TRBD2 (5 bases each). CDR3 length equals 15 residues. Trimming stripped 4 bases from V and 4 bases from J, with 17 bases between. Germline V gene sequence: CDR1 SGHTA, CDR2 FQGTGA. CDR3 coding DNA: TGTGCCAGCAGCTGGGATGACAGCCGGACTTACGAGCAGTACTTC. This encodes CASSWDDSRTYEQYF.

This clone was detected only a few times. This chain links TRBV23-1 with TRBJ1-1, with D unresolved. TRBV23-1 is given ORF status, its function remaining uncertain. The ends were cut back, 3 bases at V and 1 base at J, with 21 bases in the middle. The CDR3 spans 18 residues. The CDR3 region has the DNA TGCGCCAGCAGTCAGTCCCCCTCGAGGACGCCTGAGAACACTGAAGCTTTCTTT. It yields the protein CASSQSPSRTPENTEAFF.

The CDR3 DNA is TGCGCCAGCAGCCAAAGAGTACTATTAAATGAGCAGTTCTTC. Protein sequence: CASSQRVLLNEQFF. The chain carries TRBV4-1 and TRBJ2-1; D gene unclear. V was shortened by 2 bases and J by 7 bases, with 12 bases between the two germline ends. This CDR3 is built from 14 residues. Germline lookup yields CDR1 MGHRA and CDR2 YSYEKL.

The V call is TRBV18, the J call TRBJ2-2; no reliable D call. The CDR3 runs to 14 residues. Trimming removed 3 bases from V and 4 bases from J, with 9 bases in between. Per germline, CDR1 KGHSH and CDR2 LQKENI. The CDR3 region has the DNA TGTGCCAGCTCACCGGACCAAAGCACCGGGGAGCTGTTTTTT. Amino acid sequence: CASSPDQSTGELFF. Complete variable domain (other parts from reference TRBV18 and TRBJ2-2): NAGVMQNPRHLVRRRGQEARLRCSPMKGHSHVYWYRQLPEEGLKFMVYLQKENIIDESGMPKERFSAEFPKEGPSILRIQQVVRGDSAAYFCASSPDQSTGELFFGEGSRLTVL.

The gene calls are TRBV4-3 and TRBJ2-1; D call uncertain. CDR1 and CDR2 from the germline V gene are LGHNA and YSLEER. V lost 0 bases and J lost 9, with 21 bases in between. This CDR3 is 17 amino acids long. The CDR3 DNA reads as TGCGCCAGCAGCCAAGATCTGCCCGGATTTCGGGTCAGTGAGCAGTTCTTC. Translated: CASSQDLPGFRVSEQFF.

The genes are TRBV14 and TRBJ1-4, with a possible D match to TRBD1 (5 bases). V was trimmed by 6 bases and J by 7 bases, leaving 12 bases between them. The V gene's germline CDR1 is SGHDN and CDR2 FVKESK. This CDR3 is 13 amino acids long. The DNA for the CDR3 is TGTGCCAGCAGTATTAGACAGCGTGAAAAACTGTTTTTT. It yields the protein CASSIRQREKLFF.

This clone was detected only a few times. This chain links TRBV28 with TRBJ1-6, with 9 bases lining up with TRBD1. CDR1 is MDHEN and CDR2 is SYDVKM in the germline V gene. J lost 6 bases, V lost 6 bases, and 9 bases had no gene match. The CDR3 extends over 16 amino acids. In DNA, the CDR3 is TGTGCCAGCAGAAAAACCGGACAGGGGCGTAATTCACCCCTCCACTTT. Translating gives CASRKTGQGRNSPLHF. Based on the CDR3 plus reference TRBV28 and TRBJ1-6, the full variable domain is DVKVTQSSRYLVKRTGEKVFLECVQDMDHENMFWYRQDPGLGLRLIYFSYDVKMKEKGDIPEGYSVSREKKERFSLILESASTNQTSMYLCASRKTGQGRNSPLHFGNGTRLTVT.

The V and J genes are TRBV5-1 and TRBJ1-1, with 8 bases fitting TRBD1. Per the germline V gene, CDR1 is SGHRS and CDR2 is YFSETQ. V dropped 2 bases and J dropped 8; count of bases not matched to a gene: 8. This CDR3 has 14 residues. CDR3: CASSFGTGHLEAFF. In DNA form, the CDR3 reads TGCGCCAGCAGCTTTGGGACAGGACACCTGGAAGCTTTCTTT.

The chain uses TRBV6-5 and TRBJ2-1; TRBD2 might be the D (5 bases). Looked up from germline, CDR1 is MNHEY and CDR2 is SVGAGI. This CDR3 has 15 residues. V was cut by 0 bases and J by 9 bases, with 15 bases left in between. CDR3 sequence reads: CASSYSLERAGEQFF. The CDR3 DNA follows: TGTGCCAGCAGTTACTCATTGGAGAGGGCAGGTGAGCAGTTCTTC.

This clone was counted only a few times. The rearrangement joins TRBV5-4 to TRBJ2-5; 8 nucleotides align to TRBD1. CDR3 size: 17 residues. V was clipped by 5 bases and J by 4 bases; unmatched bases: 16. Germline V gene lookup returns CDR1 SGHNT and CDR2 YYREEE (reference sequence). CDR3 sequence: CASRTSSGGMVRETQYF. CDR3 in DNA: TGTGCCAGCAGAACCTCTTCAGGGGGCATGGTACGAGAGACCCAGTACTTC.

This chain uses TRBV5-1 with TRBJ2-4, with D perhaps matching TRBD1 (5 bases). In germline, CDR1 is SGHRS, CDR2 YFSETQ. This CDR3 has 15 amino acids. The V and J ends lost 6 bases and 3 bases respectively, with 16 bases between them. The CDR3 coding sequence is TGCGCCAGCACCCAAGGGGTGATCGACAAAAACATTCAGTACTTC. Translation: CASTQGVIDKNIQYF.

This clone was counted only a few times. Other DNA variants within this sample encode the same CDR3. The chain links TRBV7-2 to TRBJ2-3; the D gene is possibly TRBD1 (6 bases). This CDR3 spans 17 amino acids. Per germline, CDR1 SGHTA and CDR2 FQGNSA. V was shortened by 1 base and J by 3 bases, with 17 bases between the two germline ends. The CDR3 protein is CASSLGGRRAPTDTQYF. The CDR3 coding sequence is TGTGCCAGCAGCTTAGGGGGGCGGCGGGCCCCGACAGATACGCAGTATTTT.

This clone was detected ten times or more. The V gene is TRBV2, the J gene TRBJ2-2; no clear D gene. The ends were cut back, 6 bases at V and 0 bases at J, with 8 bases in the middle. The CDR3 spans 14 residues. Looked up from germline, CDR1 is SNHLY and CDR2 is FYNNEI. CDR3 sequence: CASRGDSNTGELFF. CDR3 coding DNA: TGTGCCAGCAGAGGAGATTCGAACACCGGGGAGCTGTTTTTT.

The chain uses TRBV5-6 and TRBJ2-5; no reliable D call. CDR3 size: 14 residues. Germline CDR1 SGHDT, CDR2 YYEEEE. V shed 2 bases and J shed 2 bases, with 10 bases lying between them. The CDR3 sequence: CASSFRARQETQYF. The CDR3 DNA sequence: TGTGCCAGCAGCTTTCGCGCTAGACAAGAGACCCAGTACTTC.

The rearrangement links TRBV19 to TRBJ2-1; D call uncertain. Germline V gene sequence: CDR1 LNHDA, CDR2 SQIVND (reference sequence). This CDR3 has 14 amino acids. Trimming left V 5 bases short and J 5 bases short, with 13 bases between. For the CDR3, the DNA is TGTGCCAGTAGTGGGTACGGCCTGAACAATGAGCAGTTCTTC. The encoded protein is CASSGYGLNNEQFF.